This T cell receptor (beta chain) was sequenced for a study of T-cell reconstitution after alpha-beta-depleted transplantation in children. The length of the CDR3 is 15 residues. V lost 3 bases and J lost 0, with 6 bases in between. Germline V gives CDR1 MGHRA, CDR2 YSYEKL. The authors prepared the TCRbeta library with unique molecular identifiers. TCRdb reanalysed the PCR reads using MiXCR and keeps one entry per CDR3 protein. The data show roughly 400,000 distinct CDR3 sequences, over 40% seen once. Comment on this clonotype: Its matching antigen is unknown.

Study-level findings and limits: One year post-transplant, T-cell counts and diversity were largely derived from T cells produced anew. After transplant, at about two months, alpha-beta T cells were reportedly derived from several hundred expanded graft clones. Elevated TCRbeta diversity at day 60 was traced, in some patients, to surviving recipient T cells and thymic progenitors.

The input for sequencing was PBMCs, taken before TCRalphabeta/CD19-depleted stem cell transplant. The chain carries TRBV4-1 and TRBJ2-6; D uncertain. The sequence was obtained from a girl aged 2 to 10 with aplastic anemia, due to receive a stem cell transplant. The CDR3 nucleotides read TGCGCCAGCAGCCATGCCGGCTCTGGGGCCAACGTCCTGACTTTC. It translates to CASSHAGSGANVLTF.